What follows is one T cell receptor beta chain and its context. Spiking of synthetic TCR analog templates was performed in each PCR. Repertoires were generated with immunoSEQ multiplex PCR, while TCRdb's copy carries only in-frame clones and drops some. The repertoire holds approximately 20,000 clones, roughly 90% seen once, with 15% to 20% in the top ten. The data originate from a study of PD-L1 blockade in urothelial cancer. Looking at the study overall: The median number of T cells present in blood samples was 140,000 to 150,000.

Patients each gave 1 to 8 samples, pretreatment and on-treatment. The CDR3 has 16 amino acids. With 1 base clipped from V and 2 bases from J, the junction kept 8 bases outside the gene matches. Germline values: CDR1 SGHDT, CDR2 YYEEEE. The sequence derives from a woman in her fifties or sixties with urothelial cancer. The rearrangement links TRBV5-6 to TRBJ2-5, with 7 bases fitting TRBD1. Sequenced material: PBMCs, taken around atezolizumab (anti-PD-L1) treatment. CDR3: CASSLFGQAGQETQYF. CDR3 DNA sequence: TGTGCCAGCAGCTTGTTCGGACAGGCAGGGCAAGAGACCCAGTACTTC. Full variable domain (rest looked up from reference TRBV5-6 and TRBJ2-5): DAGVTQSPTHLIKTRGQQVTLRCSPKSGHDTVSWYQQALGQGPQFIFQYYEEEERQRGNFPDRFSGHQFPNYSSELNVNALLLGDSALYLCASSLFGQAGQETQYFGPGTRLLVL.